This TCR beta chain was sequenced in a study of blood T cell repertoires in COVID-19 (dated by TCRdb to the early 2020s). Looking at the study overall: The collaborator samples originated in the United States, Italy and Spain and spanned the acute and convalescent phases of COVID-19. The prospective study material was composed of cDNA or gDNA derived from T cells, B-cell-depleted T cells, or PBMCs. Subjects who had been exposed to COVID-19, were actively infected with it, or had recovered from it provided the deeply sampled blood TCRbeta repertoires that made up the dataset. The repertoires were made available in a free public database intended to serve as a resource for research on the immune response to SARS-CoV-2. Samples were obtained from the ongoing ImmuneRACE study (first 160 participants) and from over a thousand subjects provided by 6 global collaborators. Sample metadata almost always included a de-identified subject ID, COVID-19 status, age in years and sex. Where available, HLA class I and class II types were taken from metadata supplied by the sample provider and were not determined by assay-based typing.

One collaborating source in Seattle enrolled patients during active infection and followed them longitudinally through the course of disease. The collaborating institutions used their own protocols to collect whole blood in K2EDTA tubes. Collaborator samples were shipped for TCRbeta analysis as frozen whole blood, isolated PBMCs, or DNA extracted from either sample type. The immunoSEQ Assay, a bias-controlled multiplex PCR, was used to amplify TCRbeta CDR3 regions from genomic DNA. Regarding the original processing steps: Nucleated cell counts per sample were estimated from amplification of reference gene primers within the assay. Sequence reads were collapsed and filtered to measure the absolute abundance of every unique TCRbeta CDR3 rearrangement. Productive Simpson clonality was computed per sample as the square root of Simpson's diversity index over productive rearrangements. TCRdb holds this immuneACCESS table with in-frame rearrangements only. Some clones are missing; in checked studies, unresolved V genes explain under half, and the rest has no known cause. That table is the source of V, J and clone size, and D and trimming were worked out from the DNA. The sample contains under 200,000 clones, about 86% of them found a single time. The ten largest clones represent around a tenth of the sample.

The germline V gene (reference sequence) provides CDR1 LNHDA and CDR2 SQIVND. After removal of 8 bases from V and 1 base from J, the junction retains 9 bases not matched to a gene. Taken from cysteine to phenylalanine, the CDR3 has 15 residues. Here the CDR3 DNA is all that survives: 45 bases in frame from base 1. This clone occurred once. It has no known antigen specificity. Per-base quality was not reported, and no clone a single base away is much larger than it. Paper-wide results and their limitations: How much clinical and demographic metadata was included differed by source and by participant, and the metadata was provided uncurated.

The source is a woman in her seventies with COVID-19, enrolled during active disease. The specimen sequenced was peripheral blood. The receptor chain draws on TRBV19 and TRBJ2-5; 8 junctional bases match TRBD2. The nucleotide sequence reads TGTGCCAGTGCGCCTTTAGCGGGGACCCAAGAGACCCAGTACTTC. Its product reads: CASAPLAGTQETQYF.